This T cell receptor (beta chain) came from a study of blood T cells in healthy people across ages. About the research overall: About one barcoded beta molecule per two T cells was captured by template switching.

This clonotype was counted many times. There were at least 5 micrograms of total RNA extracted from every sample. The use of a sample-barcoded 5' primer and a J-beta primer mix characterized a second PCR of about 7 to 12 cycles. TCRdb processed the 5' RACE reads anew with MiXCR; each CDR3 protein has one entry. The repertoire has approximately 960,000 distinct CDR3 sequences, under 35% of them found once; the top ten carry 10%. Germline values: CDR1 SGHVS, CDR2 FNYEAQ. The CDR3 spans 12 residues. V lost 1 base and J lost 6, with 7 bases in between. This same sample was also part of a study on T cells of mothers and their children. This second report adds: The people who donated were three healthy Caucasian mothers and their six children. Overlap measured in related mother-child pairs was slightly, non-significantly higher than in unrelated pairs.

The J gene is TRBJ2-7, the V gene TRBV7-6; D perhaps matches TRBD1 (5 bases). This sequence originates from a middle-aged woman in good health. Sequencing was performed on blood. For the CDR3, the DNA is TGTGCCAGCAGCTTAGAAGGGGTCGAGCAGTACTTC. The encoded protein is CASSLEGVEQYF.